Listed below are T cell receptor beta chains from one sample, sequenced in a study of blood T cell repertoires in COVID-19. Clones were read by immunoSEQ multiplex PCR, and TCRdb kept only the in-frame ones, dropping some. This table has 280,000 or so clones, about 80% appearing once. Input material: peripheral blood. Receptors were obtained from a woman aged 50 to 60 who had recovered from COVID-19. CDR3s leave out the opening cysteine and the closing phenylalanine or tryptophan. Only some rows state a clone size, as once, few, many or a class for expanded clones.

abundance,v_gene,CDR3aa
many,TRBV2,ASSERSGTGNTIY
NA,TRBV7-7,ASSSKTPTGGLQETQY
NA,TRBV10-2,ASSFSISTGELF
NA,TRBV6-5,ASTPLGTGVTEAF
NA,TRBV28,ASSPLSGGQDEQF
NA,TRBV28,ASSLLFYSGSSEAF
NA,TRBV3-1/TRBV3-2,ASSKRQGRYT
NA,TRBV4-1,ASSHRGSSYNEQF
NA,TRBV27,ASSERRSYEQY
NA,TRBV20-1,SASGGTSGSWNEQF
NA,TRBV7-3,ASSPTGDNEQF
NA,TRBV2,ASNWADNEKLF
few,TRBV7-9,ASSLGAGPQPQH
NA,TRBV19,ASSMGQGGSYEQY
once,TRBV2,ASSETRNALVQY
NA,TRBV3-1/TRBV3-2,ASGTGGFDTQY
NA,TRBV5-1,ASSSTTGRISEQY
NA,TRBV19,ASSPGGGNTGELF
NA,TRBV28,ASSFLGLAPSSYNEQF
NA,TRBV19,ATSGQGNSPLH
NA,TRBV6-4,ASSDSGGANNEQF
NA,TRBV28,ASTRQGLTEAF
NA,TRBV25-1,ARDRRADEYNEQF
NA,TRBV7-8,ASSIMRGQERKTQY
NA,TRBV6-5,ASQPRGGPTEAF
NA,TRBV6-6,ASSSKTFSALNEQF
NA,TRBV6-2/TRBV6-3,ASSYPTAGEQF
NA,TRBV27,ASSQTGVEQY
NA,TRBV10-3,AISDQGRNTEAF
NA,TRBV10-3,AISATGAGEKLF
NA,TRBV21-1,ASTPGGVSMAETQY
once,TRBV7-2,ASSLASGAYEQY
NA,TRBV5-1,ASSLNGQVESPLH
NA,TRBV19,ASSIKRMVADTGELF
NA,TRBV12-3/TRBV12-4,ASSRQRELF
NA,TRBV5-4,ASSLGLAGNEQF
NA,TRBV7-2,ASSLDTSGGSRQY
NA,TRBV7-6,ASSSAANRADTQY
NA,TRBV3-1/TRBV3-2,ASSQIGTSGHNEQF
many,TRBV19,ASSPSGERPQH
NA,TRBV5-1,ASSIGTSGTQETQY
NA,TRBV7-2,ASLRSSYEQY
NA,TRBV5-1,ASSLEAIAGNSPLH
NA,TRBV18,ASSPPILAGAETQY
NA,TRBV18,ASSRQLSGNTIY
NA,TRBV2,ASMDRGRSAEAF
NA,TRBV5-4,ASSLGLAGGPGELF